This TCR beta chain was sequenced in a study of neurological immune-mediated disorders. This CDR3 is built from 13 residues. Trimming shortened V by 6 bases and J by 9 bases, and 15 bases separated the two germline ends. Germline V gives CDR1 SNHLY, CDR2 FYNNEI. This clonotype was found many times. TCRdb reanalysed the 5' RACE reads using MiXCR and keeps one entry per CDR3 protein. The sample has tens of thousands of distinct CDR3 sequences; around 6% are singletons. The source is a woman aged 40 to 49 in good health. The chain links TRBV2 to TRBJ2-1; D is ambiguous. The sequencing input was CD4+ T cells from blood. This CDR3 is CASRIINVGEQFF. The CDR3 nucleotides are TGTGCCAGCAGGATTATAAACGTGGGTGAGCAGTTCTTC.